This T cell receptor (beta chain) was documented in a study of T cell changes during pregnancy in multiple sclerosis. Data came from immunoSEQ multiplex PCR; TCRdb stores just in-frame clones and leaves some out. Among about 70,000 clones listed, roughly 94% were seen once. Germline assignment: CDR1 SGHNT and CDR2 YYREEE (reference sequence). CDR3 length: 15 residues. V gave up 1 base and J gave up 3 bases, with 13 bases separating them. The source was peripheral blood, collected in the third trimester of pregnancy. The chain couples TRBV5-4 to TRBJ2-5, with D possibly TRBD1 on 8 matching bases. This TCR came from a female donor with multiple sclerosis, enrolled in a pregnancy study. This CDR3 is CASSLTTGGEETQYF. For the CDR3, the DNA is TGTGCCAGCAGCTTGACCACAGGGGGGGAAGAGACCCAGTACTTC.